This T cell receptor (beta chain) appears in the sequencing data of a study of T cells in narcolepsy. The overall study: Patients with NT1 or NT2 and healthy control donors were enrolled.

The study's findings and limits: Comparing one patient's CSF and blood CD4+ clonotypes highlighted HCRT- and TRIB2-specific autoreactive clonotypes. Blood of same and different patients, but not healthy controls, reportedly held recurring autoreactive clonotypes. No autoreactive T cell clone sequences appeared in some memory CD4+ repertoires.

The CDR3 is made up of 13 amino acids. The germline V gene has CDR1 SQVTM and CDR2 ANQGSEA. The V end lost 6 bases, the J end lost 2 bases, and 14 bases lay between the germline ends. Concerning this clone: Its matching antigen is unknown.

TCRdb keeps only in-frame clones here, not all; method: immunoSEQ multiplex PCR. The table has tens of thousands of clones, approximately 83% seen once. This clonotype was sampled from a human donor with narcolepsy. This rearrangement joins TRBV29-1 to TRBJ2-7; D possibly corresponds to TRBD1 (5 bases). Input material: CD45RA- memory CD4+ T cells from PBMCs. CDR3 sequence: CSVGAGMAYEQYF. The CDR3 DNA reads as TGCAGCGTAGGAGCAGGGATGGCCTACGAGCAGTACTTC.